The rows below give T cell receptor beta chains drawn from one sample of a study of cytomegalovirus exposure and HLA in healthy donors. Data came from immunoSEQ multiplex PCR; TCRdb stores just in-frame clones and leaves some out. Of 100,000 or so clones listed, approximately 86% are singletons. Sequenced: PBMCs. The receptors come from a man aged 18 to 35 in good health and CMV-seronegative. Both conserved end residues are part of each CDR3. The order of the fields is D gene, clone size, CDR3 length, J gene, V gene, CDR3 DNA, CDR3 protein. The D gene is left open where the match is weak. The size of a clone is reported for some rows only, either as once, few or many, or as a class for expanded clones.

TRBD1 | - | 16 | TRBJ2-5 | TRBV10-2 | TGCGCCAGCAGTACTCCCGAGGACAGGGATCAAGAGACCCAGTACTTC | CASSTPEDRDQETQYF
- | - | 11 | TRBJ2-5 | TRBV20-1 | TGCAGTGCCCCGGTTGCGGAGACCCAGTACTTC | CSAPVAETQYF
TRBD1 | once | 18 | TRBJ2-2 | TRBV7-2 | TGTGCCAGCAGCTTAGCCTCCTTTGGACAGGGAGTGTCCGGGGAGCTGTTTTTT | CASSLASFGQGVSGELFF
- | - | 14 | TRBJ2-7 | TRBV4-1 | TGCGCCAGCAGCCAAGGCGGCGGCACCTACGAGCAGTACTTC | CASSQGGGTYEQYF
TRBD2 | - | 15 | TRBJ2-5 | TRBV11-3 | TGTGCCAGCAGCTTAGCCCTACTAGCGGGAGGGGCCCAGTACTTC | CASSLALLAGGAQYF
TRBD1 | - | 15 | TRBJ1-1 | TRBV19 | TGTGCCAGTAGCCGGGGACAGCTGAGGAACACTGAAGCTTTCTTT | CASSRGQLRNTEAFF
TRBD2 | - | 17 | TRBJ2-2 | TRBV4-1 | TGCGCCAGCAGCCAACTAGCGGGAGGGCCGCGGACCGGGGAGCTGTTTTTT | CASSQLAGGPRTGELFF
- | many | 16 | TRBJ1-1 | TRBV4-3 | TGCGCCAGCAGCCAAAATTTGGAGTTCTCTCAGGGGGAAGCTTTCTTT | CASSQNLEFSQGEAFF
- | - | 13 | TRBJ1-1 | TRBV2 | TGTGCCAGCAGGGGAAACTTAGGGGGGGAGGATTTCTTT | CASRGNLGGEDFF
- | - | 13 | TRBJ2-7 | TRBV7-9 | TGTGCCAGCAGCTCCTCTAGTACCTACGAGCAGTACTTC | CASSSSSTYEQYF
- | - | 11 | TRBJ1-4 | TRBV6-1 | TGTGCCAGCAGTCCCGGAGTTGTAATGTTTTTT | CASSPGVVMFF
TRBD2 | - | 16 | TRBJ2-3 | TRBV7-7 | TGTGCCAGCAGCCTACGTAGCGGGAGGGGCACAGATACGCAGTATTTT | CASSLRSGRGTDTQYF
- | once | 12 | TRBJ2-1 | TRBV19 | TGTGCCAGTAGTATAGGAGGCAATGAGCAGTTCTTC | CASSIGGNEQFF
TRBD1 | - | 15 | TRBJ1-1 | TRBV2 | TGTGCCAGCAGCGAACAGGGGGCAGGGAACACTGAAGCTTTCTTT | CASSEQGAGNTEAFF
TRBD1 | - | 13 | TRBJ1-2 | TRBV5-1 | TGCGCCAGCAGCTTTGAGACAGGGCATGGCTACACCTTC | CASSFETGHGYTF
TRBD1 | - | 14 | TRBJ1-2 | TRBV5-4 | TGTGCCAGCAGCTCGAATCAGGGGGCAGAAGGCTACACCTTC | CASSSNQGAEGYTF
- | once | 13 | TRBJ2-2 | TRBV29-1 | TGCAGCGTCACGGGGGTAGGCACCGGGGAGCTGTTTTTT | CSVTGVGTGELFF
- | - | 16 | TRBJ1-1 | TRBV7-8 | TGTGCCAGCAGCTTAACCCTACAGAGAATGAACACTGAAGCTTTCTTT | CASSLTLQRMNTEAFF
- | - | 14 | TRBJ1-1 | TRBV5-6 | TGTGCCAGCAGCCTATTGAGGGCCCGGGGGGAAGCTTTCTTT | CASSLLRARGEAFF
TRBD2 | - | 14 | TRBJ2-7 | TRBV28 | TGTGCCAGCAGGATAGCGGGAGGGTCCTACGAGCAGTACTTC | CASRIAGGSYEQYF
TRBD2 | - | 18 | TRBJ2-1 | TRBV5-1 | TGCGCCAGCAGTTCCGCGATGGGCGGGAGTGGAAGGTACAATGAGCAGTTCTTC | CASSSAMGGSGRYNEQFF
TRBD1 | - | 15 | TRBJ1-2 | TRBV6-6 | TGTGCCAGCAGTAGCACGGACAGGGGGGGCTATGGCTACACCTTC | CASSSTDRGGYGYTF
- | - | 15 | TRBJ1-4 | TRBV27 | TGTGCCAGCAGTTATAGGGGTCGAGCTAATGAAAAACTGTTTTTT | CASSYRGRANEKLFF
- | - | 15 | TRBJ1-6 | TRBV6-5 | TGTGCCAGCAGTTACGAGTGGCAGGGGAATTCACCCCTCCACTTT | CASSYEWQGNSPLHF
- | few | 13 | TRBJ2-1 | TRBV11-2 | TGTGCCAGCAGCCCAACCTGGAGGAATGAGCAGTTCTTC | CASSPTWRNEQFF
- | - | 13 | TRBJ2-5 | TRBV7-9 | TGTGCCAGCAGCTTCAGACAGAAAGAGACCCAGTACTTC | CASSFRQKETQYF